This TCR beta chain was sequenced in a study of molecular identifiers for immune sequencing clone quantification. Study summary: Within a replicate experiment, RNA obtained from either about 21,000 or 97,000 naive CD8 cells was divided into five aliquots, and four of those aliquots were then sequenced.

Sorted naive CD8 T cells, roughly 19,000 to 1,000,000, were sequenced from 10%, 30% or 50% RNA. Libraries of bulk TCR were made by previously described methods (with listed TCR primers). TCRdb redid the calling of the PCR reads with MiXCR, one entry per CDR3 protein. The data contain fewer than 30,000 distinct CDR3 sequences, 17% of them singletons. The CDR3 runs to 13 residues. Trimming took off 0 bases at V and 3 bases at J, with 6 bases between the two ends. Germline V lookup: CDR1 LGHNA, CDR2 YSLEER. This clonotype was seen repeatedly, ten times or more. No antigen is known for it. Study-wide points: It was shown that clones above 20 RNA copies held over 99% of effector molecules, but under 1% in naive cells.

This sequence was found in a human donor in good health. Some libraries in this study had Jurkat cell RNA spiked in. The sample was naive CD8+ T cells from blood, with Jurkat cell RNA spiked in. Subset specified: FACS-sorted CD8+CD4-CCR7+CD45RA+ naive T cells. V is TRBV4-3 and J is TRBJ2-7; D gene unclear. The CDR3 nucleotides are TGCGCCAGCAGCCAAGATGGCGGCTACGAGCAGTACTTC. The encoded protein is CASSQDGGYEQYF.